This TCR beta chain came from a study of persistence of HIV-infected CD4 T cells. Study-level results: Antigen-responding cells were enriched for degenerate expanded CDR3beta sequences.

This CDR3 contains 13 residues. Germline assignment: CDR1 SGHDT and CDR2 YYEEEE. Trimming left V 0 bases short and J 2 bases short, with 5 bases between. The immunoSEQ assay was version 4, run in survey mode. The method was immunoSEQ multiplex PCR; TCRdb's version includes in-frame clones alone and lacks a portion of them. The sample holds under 45,000 clones; roughly 90% are singletons and the top ten take over 0.9%. Nonspecific anti-CD3/anti-CD28 bead stimulation represents the broad CD4+ T cell repertoire. Sorting selected CD4+ T cells upregulating both CD40 ligand and CD69. In regard to this clone: The antigen remains unidentified.

This clonotype was obtained from an adult man with HIV who was CMV-seropositive. This specimen consisted of CD4+ T cells sorted from PBMCs after 18-hour stimulation, obtained from a patient who received antiretroviral therapy. The V gene is TRBV5-6, the J gene TRBJ1-2; no clear D gene. CDR3 coding DNA: TGTGCCAGCAGCTTGGCCGTAAACTATGGCTACACCTTC. Translating it yields CASSLAVNYGYTF.